In this sample, the clone carrying this T cell receptor beta chain turned up many times. Its antigen is unknown. TCRdb re-called the reads through MiXCR, storing one row per CDR3 protein. The sample holds a few hundred thousand distinct CDR3 sequences; about 40% are singletons and the top ten take around 50%. This sample was taken from a study of T cell repertoires in cytomegalovirus infection. Study as a whole: Recently identified HLA-C-restricted CMV epitopes were used, and well-studied HLA-B-restricted CMV epitopes were used as well.

General study results and limits: Identification of carriers of CMV plus the relevant HLA was performed using cumulative public TCR beta family frequency. Dominant in the ex vivo response were TCR beta clonotypes restricted by HLA-C and specific for CMV.

Sequences were derived from cultured PBMCs, sampled from culture after CMV antigen stimulation. The source is a human donor in good health (CMV status not recorded). Some clones in this sample may be carry-over from other donors' samples.

The CDR3 reads CASSLNSGGPEAFF. The DNA of the CDR3 is TGTGCCAGCAGCTTAAACAGTGGGGGACCTGAAGCTTTCTTT. The V and J genes are TRBV7-2 and TRBJ1-1, with D possibly matching TRBD1 (5 bases). V gave up 2 bases and J gave up 6 bases, with 13 bases separating them. Germline V gives CDR1 SGHTA, CDR2 FQGNSA. CDR3 length: 14 amino acids.